What follows are 18 T cell receptor beta chains derived from one specimen sequenced in a study of blood T cell repertoires in COVID-19 (dated by TCRdb to the early 2020s). The library was prepared using the immunoSEQ multiplex PCR assay. Here the immuneACCESS table is served through TCRdb, limited to in-frame sequences with V and J called. Missing clones are a known gap in these copies; in checked studies unresolved V genes cover under half, and the rest lacks a known reason. The sample has 200,000 to 300,000 clones on record, 85% to 90% of them singletons. Of the sample, roughly 3.9% falls within the top ten clones. The sequenced sample consisted of peripheral blood. The receptors originated from a woman aged 40 to 49 with acute or convalescent COVID-19.

DNA for the CDR3: TGTGCCAGCTCACCGATAAGCGGGGGGCTTGAGCAGTTCTTC. Translating it yields CASSPISGGLEQFF. The genes are TRBV18 and TRBJ2-1; 9 bases are shared with TRBD2. CDR1 and CDR2 from the germline V gene are KGHSH and LQKENI. The CDR3 spans 14 residues. V was pared by 3 bases and J by 9 bases, with 6 bases of the junction left unmatched.

The rearrangement joins TRBV6-5 to TRBJ1-1, with D possibly TRBD1 on 5 matching bases. This CDR3 is built from 11 residues. CDR1 is MNHEY and CDR2 is SVGAGI in the germline V gene. V was trimmed by 8 bases and J by 7 bases, leaving 11 bases between them. The CDR3 sequence: CASLETVEAFF. Written as DNA, the CDR3 is TGTGCCAGCTTAGAGACAGTTGAAGCTTTCTTT.

This chain joins TRBV24-1 and TRBJ1-1, with 10 bases that match TRBD1. V lost 5 bases, J lost 5 bases, and 7 bases stayed unmatched. This CDR3 is 15 amino acids long. Germline values: CDR1 KGHDR, CDR2 SFDVKD. Here the CDR3 reads CATSASGTGETEAFF. The CDR3 nucleotides are TGTGCCACCAGTGCATCCGGGACAGGGGAAACTGAAGCTTTCTTT.

V is TRBV2 and J is TRBJ1-5; 7 positions agree with TRBD1. Germline CDR1 reads SNHLY; CDR2 reads FYNNEI. This CDR3 comprises 16 residues. V trimming: 6 bases; J trimming: 0 bases; junction bases outside the gene matches: 8. CDR3 residues: CASRGGRGYSNQPQHF. CDR3 sequence (DNA): TGTGCCAGCAGGGGCGGCAGGGGGTATAGCAATCAGCCCCAGCATTTT. Supplemented by reference TRBV2 and TRBJ1-5, the full variable domain reads EPEVTQTPSHQVTQMGQEVILRCVPISNHLYFYWYRQILGQKVEFLVSFYNNEISEKSEIFDDQFSVERPDGSNFTLKIRSTKLEDSAMYFCASRGGRGYSNQPQHFGDGTRLSIL.

The genes are TRBV7-9 and TRBJ2-1; D perhaps matches TRBD2 (5 bases). The germline CDR1 and CDR2 sequences are SEHNR and FQNEAQ (reference sequence). V was cut by 4 bases and J by 3 bases, with 13 bases left in between. This CDR3 is 15 amino acids long. In DNA form, the CDR3 reads TGTGCCAGCAGCTCAGTGGGGAGCGACTACAATGAGCAGTTCTTC. Its protein product is CASSSVGSDYNEQFF.

The CDR3 nucleotides are TGTGCCAGCAGCTTACCGGGGGGCTATGGCTACACCTTC. Translation gives CASSLPGGYGYTF. The chain combines TRBV6-5 with TRBJ1-2, with D possibly being TRBD1 (5 bases). Trimming removed 6 bases from V and 4 bases from J, with 12 bases in between. Germline V gene lookup returns CDR1 MNHEY and CDR2 SVGAGI. The CDR3 is 13 amino acids.

This chain joins TRBV30 and TRBJ1-2; 8 bases align to TRBD1. CDR3 length equals 12 residues. Germline V lookup: CDR1 GTSNPN, CDR2 SVGIG (reference sequence). V shed 3 bases, J shed 6 bases, and the junction held 3 bases outside the gene matches. CDR3 loop: CAWSHRGDGYTF. In nucleotides, the CDR3 is TGTGCCTGGAGCCACAGGGGGGATGGCTACACCTTC.

The chain links TRBV19 to TRBJ2-2; 10 bases are a match to TRBD1. Germline loops: CDR1 LNHDA, CDR2 SQIVND (reference sequence). The V gene end was trimmed by 6 bases and the J gene end by 4 bases; junction bases not matched to a gene: 5. The CDR3 runs to 15 residues. The CDR3 DNA follows: TGTGCCAGTAGCCGGGGACAGGGGATCACCGGGGAGCTGTTTTTT. Encoded protein: CASSRGQGITGELFF.

This clone was seen a few times. The chain uses TRBV10-2 and TRBJ2-7; tentative D call: TRBD1 (6 bases). The V gene lost 5 bases and the J gene lost 2 bases, with 19 bases spanning the gap. This CDR3 comprises 16 residues. CDR1 is WSHSY and CDR2 is SAAADI in the germline V gene. This CDR3 reads CASSRYRADRTYEQYV. DNA of the CDR3: TGCGCCAGCAGTCGCTACCGAGCGGACAGAACCTACGAGCAGTACGTC.

The V gene is TRBV6-1, the J gene TRBJ2-3, with TRBD2 matching 9 bases. V was clipped by 3 bases and J by 7 bases; unmatched bases: 5. Germline V gene sequence: CDR1 MNHNS, CDR2 SASEGT. The CDR3 has 14 amino acids. In DNA, the CDR3 is TGTGCCAGCAGTGATGGTAGCGGGGGATATACGCAGTATTTT. Translating gives CASSDGSGGYTQYF.

The chain combines TRBV5-1 with TRBJ1-2; the D gene is possibly TRBD1 (5 bases). Germline-derived CDR1 and CDR2 are SGHRS and YFSETQ. Between the trimmed V and J ends, which lost 0 bases and 8 bases, there was a span of 14 bases. The length of the CDR3 is 14 residues. CDR3 protein: CASSLDSGGAGYTF. CDR3 sequence (DNA): TGCGCCAGCAGCTTGGATTCGGGAGGGGCCGGCTACACCTTC. The entire variable domain, with the rest obtained from reference TRBV5-1 and TRBJ1-2, is as follows: KAGVTQTPRYLIKTRGQQVTLSCSPISGHRSVSWYQQTPGQGLQFLFEYFSETQRNKGNFPGRFSGRQFSNSRSEMNVSTLELGDSALYLCASSLDSGGAGYTFGSGTRLTVV.

This rearrangement joins TRBV7-7 to TRBJ1-2; D possibly corresponds to TRBD1 (6 bases). V was clipped by 1 base and J by 2 bases, with 11 bases between them. Germline V CDR1 and CDR2: SSHAT, FNYEAQ (reference sequence). CDR3 length: 15 residues. CDR3: CASSLDSGENYGYTF. The CDR3 DNA reads as TGTGCCAGCAGCTTAGATTCAGGGGAGAACTATGGCTACACCTTC.

The rearrangement uses TRBV11-2 and TRBJ2-3, with a weak D call TRBD1 (5 bases). V shed 0 bases and J shed 4 bases, with 17 bases lying between them. CDR3 size: 17 residues. The germline V gene has CDR1 SGHAT and CDR2 FQNNGV. CDR3 sequence: CASSLDQDIPGADTQYF. CDR3 coding DNA: TGTGCCAGCAGCTTAGATCAGGACATTCCAGGCGCAGATACGCAGTATTTT. The full variable domain, its missing parts supplied by reference TRBV11-2 and TRBJ2-3, is EAGVAQSPRYKIIEKRQSVAFWCNPISGHATLYWYQQILGQGPKLLIQFQNNGVVDDSQLPKDRFSAERLKGVDSTLKIQPAKLEDSAVYLCASSLDQDIPGADTQYFGPGTRLTVL.

The chain combines TRBV9 with TRBJ1-1, with TRBD1 matching 7 bases. V was pared by 0 bases and J by 3 bases, with 5 bases of the junction left unmatched. The CDR3 sequence is 15 residues long. Germline lookup yields CDR1 SGDLS and CDR2 YYNGEE. The CDR3 loop reads CASSVVGGMDTEAFF. In nucleotides, the CDR3 is TGTGCCAGCAGCGTAGTAGGGGGCATGGACACTGAAGCTTTCTTT. Combining the CDR3 with reference TRBV9 and TRBJ1-1 gives the whole variable domain DSGVTQTPKHLITATGQRVTLRCSPRSGDLSVYWYQQSLDQGLQFLIQYYNGEERAKGNILERFSAQQFPDLHSELNLSSLELGDSALYFCASSVVGGMDTEAFFGQGTRLTVV.

Only one count was recorded for this clone. The CDR3 DNA is TGTGCCAGTATCGGGACTAGCGGGGGGAGCTCCTACAATGAGCAGTTCTTC. Its translation: CASIGTSGGSSYNEQFF. The chain carries TRBV19 and TRBJ2-1; 15 positions match TRBD2. The CDR3 length is 17 residues. Germline V lookup: CDR1 LNHDA, CDR2 SQIVND (reference sequence). V lost 7 bases to trimming and J lost 0 bases; unmatched junction nucleotides: 4.

The chain joins TRBV5-1 to TRBJ1-5; 7 nucleotides line up with TRBD1. The germline CDR1 and CDR2 sequences are SGHRS and YFSETQ. The CDR3 totals 18 residues. Trimming took 3 bases from V and 0 from J; bases not matched to a gene: 12. The CDR3: CASSSPGQETFSNQPQHF. CDR3 nucleotide sequence: TGCGCCAGCAGCTCCCCTGGACAGGAGACGTTTAGCAATCAGCCCCAGCATTTT.

The V call is TRBV5-1, the J call TRBJ1-6; 10 bases fit TRBD1. This CDR3 spans 15 amino acids. Trimming cost V 5 bases and J 4 bases; bases outside gene matches: 3. Germline V gives CDR1 SGHRS, CDR2 YFSETQ. CDR3 nucleotide sequence: TGCGCCAGCAGGGGGACAGGGGTATATAATTCACCCCTCCACTTT. It translates to CASRGTGVYNSPLHF. The full variable domain, with the rest looked up from reference TRBV5-1 and TRBJ1-6, is KAGVTQTPRYLIKTRGQQVTLSCSPISGHRSVSWYQQTPGQGLQFLFEYFSETQRNKGNFPGRFSGRQFSNSRSEMNVSTLELGDSALYLCASRGTGVYNSPLHFGNGTRLTVT.

The gene calls are TRBV18 and TRBJ1-1; D is uncertain. Germline V gives CDR1 KGHSH, CDR2 LQKENI. The CDR3 spans 13 residues. The V end lost 2 bases, the J end lost 7 bases, and 11 bases lay between the germline ends. The CDR3 sequence: CASSPLGPREAFF. CDR3 nucleotide sequence: TGTGCCAGCTCACCATTGGGCCCCCGTGAAGCTTTCTTT.